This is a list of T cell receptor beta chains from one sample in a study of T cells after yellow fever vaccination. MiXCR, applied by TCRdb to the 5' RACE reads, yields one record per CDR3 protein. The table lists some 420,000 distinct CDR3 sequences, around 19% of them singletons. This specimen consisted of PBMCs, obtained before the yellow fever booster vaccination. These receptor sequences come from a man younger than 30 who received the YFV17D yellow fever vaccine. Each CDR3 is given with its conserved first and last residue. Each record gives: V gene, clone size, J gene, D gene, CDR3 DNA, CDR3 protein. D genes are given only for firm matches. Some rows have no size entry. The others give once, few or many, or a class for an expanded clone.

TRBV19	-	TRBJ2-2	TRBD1	TGTGCCAGTACATCTGAGGGGGCTAAGGGCACCGGGGAGCTGTTTTTT	CASTSEGAKGTGELFF
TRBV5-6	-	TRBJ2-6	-	TGTGCCAGCATCACTCGGGGGCCGGGGGCCAACGTCCTGACTTTC	CASITRGPGANVLTF
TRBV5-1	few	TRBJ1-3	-	TGCGCCAGCAGCAGCGATGCGGGGGTGGATGGAAACACCATATATTTT	CASSSDAGVDGNTIYF
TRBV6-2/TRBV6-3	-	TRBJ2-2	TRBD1	TGTGCCAGCAGCCGAGGACAGGGGAGTTCTGGCGGGGAGCTGTTTTTT	CASSRGQGSSGGELFF
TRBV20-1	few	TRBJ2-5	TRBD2	TGCAGTGTTTCTCCTCCGGGACTAGCGGGGACCGGCCAGTACTTC	CSVSPPGLAGTGQYF
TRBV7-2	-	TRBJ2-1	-	TGTGCCAGCAGCCCGGGGGATCTAAGGAGGGAGCAGTTCTTC	CASSPGDLRREQFF
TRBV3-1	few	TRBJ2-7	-	TGTGCCAGCAGCCAGCAGTGGACGCCCACCTACGAGCAGTACTTC	CASSQQWTPTYEQYF
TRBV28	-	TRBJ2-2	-	TGTGCCAGCAATTCCGGGGGCGGCACCGGGGAGCTGTTTTTT	CASNSGGGTGELFF
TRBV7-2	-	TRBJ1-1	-	TGTGCCAGCAGCGAATACAGGACGAACACTGAAGCTTTCTTT	CASSEYRTNTEAFF
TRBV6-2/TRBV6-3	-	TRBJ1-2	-	TGTGCCAGCAGTTACCATCCAGGGACCGATGGCTACACCTTC	CASSYHPGTDGYTF
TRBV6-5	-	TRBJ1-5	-	TGTGCCAGCAGCCCTTCCCACTCACAGGGCCCTCAGCCCCAGCATTTT	CASSPSHSQGPQPQHF